This T cell receptor (beta chain) was recovered during a study of T cell responses to AZD1222 COVID-19 vaccine. Whole-study results and caveats: A reported finding is that nearly half of spike-specific TCRs target unmutated variant regions. Every sample of the repertoires postdated the peak T cell response. AZD1222 recipients seropositive at baseline numbered only six.

TCRdb's copy holds only in-frame clones and misses some; the assay was immunoSEQ multiplex PCR. Among 180,000 or so clones listed, 88% were seen once. A remark on this clone: The target antigen is unknown.

Germline values: CDR1 SGHTA, CDR2 FQGNSA. The CDR3 contains 15 residues. V lost 2 bases and J lost 1, with 10 bases in between. It was second doses at about 4 or about 12 weeks that were pooled. The V and J genes are TRBV7-2 and TRBJ2-3; no clear D. This material consisted of peripheral blood, taken 28 days after the second AZD1222 dose. The sequence was collected from an adult who received the AZD1222 COVID-19 vaccine. CDR3 nucleotide sequence: TGTGCCAGCAGCTTAAGGAGTATAGGCACAGATACGCAGTATTTT. Its translation is CASSLRSIGTDTQYF.